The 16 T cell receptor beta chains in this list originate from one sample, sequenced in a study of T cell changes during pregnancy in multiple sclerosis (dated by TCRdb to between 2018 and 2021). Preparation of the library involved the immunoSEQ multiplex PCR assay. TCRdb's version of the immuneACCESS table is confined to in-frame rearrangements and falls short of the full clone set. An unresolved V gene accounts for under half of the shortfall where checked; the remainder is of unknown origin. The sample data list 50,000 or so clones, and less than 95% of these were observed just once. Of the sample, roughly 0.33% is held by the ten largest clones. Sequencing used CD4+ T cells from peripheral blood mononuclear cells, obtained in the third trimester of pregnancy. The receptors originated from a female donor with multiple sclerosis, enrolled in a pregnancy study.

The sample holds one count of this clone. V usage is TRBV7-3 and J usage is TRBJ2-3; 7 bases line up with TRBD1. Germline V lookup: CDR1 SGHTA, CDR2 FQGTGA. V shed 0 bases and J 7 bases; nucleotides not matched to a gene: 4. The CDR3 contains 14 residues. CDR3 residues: CASSLTSRGNTQYF. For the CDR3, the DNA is TGTGCCAGCAGCTTAACTAGCAGGGGGAATACGCAGTATTTT.

The CDR3 DNA sequence: TGTGCCAGCAGTCGTCCCGGCTACGAGCAGTACTTC. Its protein is CASSRPGYEQYF. The chain carries TRBV9 and TRBJ2-7; unclear D gene. Germline V gene sequence: CDR1 SGDLS, CDR2 YYNGEE. The CDR3 consists of 12 residues. V lost 5 bases and J lost 3, with 9 bases in between.

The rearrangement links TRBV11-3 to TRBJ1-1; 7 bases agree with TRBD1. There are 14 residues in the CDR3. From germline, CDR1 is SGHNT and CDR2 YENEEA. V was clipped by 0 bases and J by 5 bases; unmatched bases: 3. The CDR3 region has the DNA TGTGCCAGCAGCTTAGAGCCCAGGGGGACTGAAGCTTTCTTT. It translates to CASSLEPRGTEAFF.

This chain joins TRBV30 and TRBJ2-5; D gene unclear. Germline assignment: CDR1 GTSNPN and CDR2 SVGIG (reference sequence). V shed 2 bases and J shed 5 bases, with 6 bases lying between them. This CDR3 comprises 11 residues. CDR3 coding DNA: TGTGCCTGGAGTCCCGCGGAGACCCAGTACTTC. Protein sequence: CAWSPAETQYF.

The CDR3 DNA reads as TGTGCCAGCTCCTACGGACAGGGAAGAGAGCAGCCCCAGCATTTT. This encodes CASSYGQGREQPQHF. The rearrangement joins TRBV18 to TRBJ1-5; TRBD1 matches 8 bases. CDR1 and CDR2 from the germline V gene are KGHSH and LQKENI. With 6 bases clipped from V and 7 bases from J, the junction kept 11 bases outside the gene matches. The CDR3 sequence is 15 residues long.

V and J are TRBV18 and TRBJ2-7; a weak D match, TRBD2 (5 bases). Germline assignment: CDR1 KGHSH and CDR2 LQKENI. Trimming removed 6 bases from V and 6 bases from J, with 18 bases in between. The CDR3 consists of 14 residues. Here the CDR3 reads CASSLGGGSSEQYF. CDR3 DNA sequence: TGTGCCAGCTCCCTAGGCGGAGGTTCTTCCGAGCAGTACTTC. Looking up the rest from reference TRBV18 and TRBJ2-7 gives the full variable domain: NAGVMQNPRHLVRRRGQEARLRCSPMKGHSHVYWYRQLPEEGLKFMVYLQKENIIDESGMPKERFSAEFPKEGPSILRIQQVVRGDSAAYFCASSLGGGSSEQYFGPGTRLTVT.

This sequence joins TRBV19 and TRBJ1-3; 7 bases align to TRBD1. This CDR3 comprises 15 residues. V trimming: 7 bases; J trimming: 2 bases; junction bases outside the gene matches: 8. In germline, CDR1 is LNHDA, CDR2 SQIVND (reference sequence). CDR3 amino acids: CASKGARVAGNTIYF. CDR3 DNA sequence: TGTGCCAGTAAGGGGGCAAGGGTTGCTGGAAACACCATATATTTT.

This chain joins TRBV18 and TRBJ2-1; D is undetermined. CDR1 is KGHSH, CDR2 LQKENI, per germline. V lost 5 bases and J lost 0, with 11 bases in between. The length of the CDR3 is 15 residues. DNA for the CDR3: TGTGCCAGCTCATCCACATGGAGCTCCTACAATGAGCAGTTCTTC. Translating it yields CASSSTWSSYNEQFF.

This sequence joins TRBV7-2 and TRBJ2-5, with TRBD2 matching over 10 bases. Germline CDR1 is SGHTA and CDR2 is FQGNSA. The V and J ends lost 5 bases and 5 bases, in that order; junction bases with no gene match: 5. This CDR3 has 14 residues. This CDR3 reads CASSVSGGAETQYF. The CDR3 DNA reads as TGTGCCAGCAGCGTAAGCGGGGGGGCGGAGACCCAGTACTTC.

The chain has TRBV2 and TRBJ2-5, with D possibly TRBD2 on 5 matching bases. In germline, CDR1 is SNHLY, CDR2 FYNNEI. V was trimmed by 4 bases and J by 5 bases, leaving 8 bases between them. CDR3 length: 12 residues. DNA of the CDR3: TGTGCCAGCAGTGGACTACGGGAGACCCAGTACTTC. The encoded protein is CASSGLRETQYF.

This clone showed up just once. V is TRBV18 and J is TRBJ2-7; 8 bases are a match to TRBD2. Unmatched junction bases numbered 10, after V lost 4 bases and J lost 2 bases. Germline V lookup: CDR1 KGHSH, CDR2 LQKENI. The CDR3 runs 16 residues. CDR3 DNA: TGTGCCAGCTCACTTCTGAGCGGGAGCCCCCCCTACGAGCAGTACTTC. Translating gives CASSLLSGSPPYEQYF.

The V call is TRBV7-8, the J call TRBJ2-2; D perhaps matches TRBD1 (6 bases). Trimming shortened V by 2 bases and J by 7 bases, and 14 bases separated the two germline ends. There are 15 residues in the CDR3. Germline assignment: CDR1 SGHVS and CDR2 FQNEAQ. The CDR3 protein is CASSLRGGGGGELFF. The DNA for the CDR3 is TGTGCCAGCAGCTTAAGAGGGGGTGGAGGCGGGGAGCTGTTTTTT.

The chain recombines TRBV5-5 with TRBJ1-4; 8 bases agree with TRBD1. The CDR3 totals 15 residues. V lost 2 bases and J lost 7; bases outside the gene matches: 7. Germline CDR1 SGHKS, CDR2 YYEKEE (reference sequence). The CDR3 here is CASSFWQGASEKLFF. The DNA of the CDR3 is TGTGCCAGCAGCTTCTGGCAGGGGGCTAGTGAAAAACTGTTTTTT.

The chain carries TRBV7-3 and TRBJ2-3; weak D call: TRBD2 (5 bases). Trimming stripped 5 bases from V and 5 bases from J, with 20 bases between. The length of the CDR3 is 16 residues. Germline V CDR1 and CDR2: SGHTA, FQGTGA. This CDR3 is CASSKSRGGSVDTQYF. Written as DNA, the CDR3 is TGTGCCAGCAGCAAATCCCGGGGTGGGAGTGTAGATACGCAGTATTTT.

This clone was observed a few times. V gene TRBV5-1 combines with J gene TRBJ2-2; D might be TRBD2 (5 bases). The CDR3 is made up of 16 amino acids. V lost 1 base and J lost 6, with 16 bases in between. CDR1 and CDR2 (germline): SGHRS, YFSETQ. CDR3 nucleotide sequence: TGCGCCAGCAGCTTGCAGGAGGTGGGAGTGGCCGGGGAGCTGTTTTTT. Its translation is CASSLQEVGVAGELFF. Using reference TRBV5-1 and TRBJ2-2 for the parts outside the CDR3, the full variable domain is KAGVTQTPRYLIKTRGQQVTLSCSPISGHRSVSWYQQTPGQGLQFLFEYFSETQRNKGNFPGRFSGRQFSNSRSEMNVSTLELGDSALYLCASSLQEVGVAGELFFGEGSRLTVL.

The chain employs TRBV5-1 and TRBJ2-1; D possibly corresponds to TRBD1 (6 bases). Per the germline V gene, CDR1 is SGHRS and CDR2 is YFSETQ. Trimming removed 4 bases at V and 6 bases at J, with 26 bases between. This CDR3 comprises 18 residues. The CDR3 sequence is CASSPWGHDSITTNEQFF. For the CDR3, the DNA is TGCGCCAGCAGCCCTTGGGGACACGACAGCATCACCACCAATGAGCAGTTCTTC.